This T cell receptor beta chain originates from a study of blood T cell repertoires in COVID-19. Study background: Specimens from acute and convalescent COVID-19 originated in the United States, Italy and Spain.

The germline V gene encodes CDR1 SGHRS and CDR2 YFSETQ. The CDR3 length is 13 residues. Trimming took off 0 bases at V and 4 bases at J, with 7 bases between the two ends. TCRdb keeps only in-frame clones here, not all; method: immunoSEQ multiplex PCR. Here the sample spans about 94,000 clones, around 83% being singletons. The sequenced sample consisted of peripheral blood. This TCR came from a woman aged 55 to 70 in a cohort sampled during active or convalescent COVID-19. The chain has TRBV5-1 and TRBJ1-2; D may be TRBD1 (5 bases). The DNA of the CDR3 is TGCGCCAGCAGCTTGGGACAGAGCTATGGCTACACCTTC. This gives the protein CASSLGQSYGYTF.